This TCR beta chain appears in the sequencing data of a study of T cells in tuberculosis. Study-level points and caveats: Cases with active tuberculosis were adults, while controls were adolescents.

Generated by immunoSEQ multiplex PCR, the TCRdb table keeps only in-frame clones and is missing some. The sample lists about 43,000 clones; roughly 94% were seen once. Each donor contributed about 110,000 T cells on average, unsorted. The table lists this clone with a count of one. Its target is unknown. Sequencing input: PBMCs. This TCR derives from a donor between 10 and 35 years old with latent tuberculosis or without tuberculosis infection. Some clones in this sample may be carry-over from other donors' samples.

CDR3 sequence (DNA): TGTGCCAGTAGGGGGGGACAGAGCAACGGGGAGCTGTTTTTT. Its protein is CASRGGQSNGELFF. The chain employs TRBV19 and TRBJ2-2, with a possible D match to TRBD1 (7 bases). The CDR3 is 14 residues long. Deletions cut 6 bases from V and 7 bases from J, with 15 bases between. Germline loops: CDR1 LNHDA, CDR2 SQIVND (reference sequence).